This T cell receptor (beta chain) stems from a study of graft-versus-host responses after intestinal transplantation. Study overall: For approximately three years after anti-thymocyte globulin induction, all recipients took tacrolimus and steroids.

Remarks on this clone: Antigen specificity is unknown.

This CDR3 is built from 15 residues. Trimming left V 4 bases short and J 2 bases short, with 14 bases between. In germline, CDR1 is MNHEY, CDR2 SVGAGI. Study-wide results and caveats: Investigators detected GvH clones in recipient marrow, with some emerging earlier in ileum or blood.

The assay was immunoSEQ multiplex PCR, and TCRdb's table has in-frame clones only and misses some. The sample has about 20,000 clones; approximately 95% are singletons. Sequencing was performed on PBMCs, taken 23 days after intestinal transplant. This receptor was taken from a human patient who received an intestinal transplant, so some T cells may come from the graft donor. This sequence joins TRBV6-5 and TRBJ1-2, with D possibly TRBD1 on 5 matching bases. CDR3 sequence: CASSSSREANYGYTF. CDR3 bases: TGTGCCAGCAGTTCGAGCAGGGAGGCGAACTATGGCTACACCTTC.